These T cell receptor beta chains were read from a single sample in a study of shared clonotypes between healthy human individuals. Sequencing used immunoSEQ multiplex PCR; TCRdb keeps in-frame clones, though not all of them. The sample yields hundreds of thousands of clones, about 95% seen once. Sequencing was carried out using naive CD8+ T cells sorted from blood. These receptor sequences come from a woman younger than 45 in good health. The CDR3 runs from the conserved cysteine through the conserved F or W. A D gene is named only where the DNA matches it firmly. The size field is filled for only some rows; it gives once, few, many or a size class.

-,TRBV9,-,CASSGTGYEQYF
-,TRBV7-6,-,CASSPLRVRYLDPNTGELFF
once,TRBV6-5,-,CASSYGPAPGNTIYF
-,TRBV9,-,CASSVGQYNSPLHF
-,TRBV19,TRBD2,CASSSREERREQYF
-,TRBV19,TRBD2,CASSTLLAGVTEQFF
-,TRBV7-9,TRBD1,CASNLAGTGVGEQYF
-,TRBV28,-,CASSLFQGSTHSYEQYF
-,TRBV7-8,-,CASSWSSGEQYF
-,TRBV6-5,TRBD1,CASSYTGGGGDEQFF
-,TRBV27,TRBD1,CASQGQVTGELFF
-,TRBV5-1,-,CASSFSAPRDEQFF
-,TRBV5-6,-,CASSLDLEGAGELFF
-,TRBV5-6,TRBD1,CASSWDRGTYGYTF
-,TRBV7-9,-,CASSPRGSGHFTVNEQFF
-,TRBV28,-,CASSPRGDLNYGYTF
-,TRBV28,TRBD1,CASSFLPGQGFYEQYF
-,TRBV29-1,TRBD2,CSVAGTSGYYSSYNEQFF
-,TRBV7-6,TRBD2,CASSSTSGSAGEQYF
-,TRBV19,TRBD2,CASRWRLAGGGEQFF
-,TRBV2,-,CASRGSARSNQPQHF
-,TRBV19,TRBD2,CASTQSGSYEQYF
once,TRBV15,TRBD1,CATSRDRNGETQYF
once,TRBV6-5,-,CASSYTPGSEQYF